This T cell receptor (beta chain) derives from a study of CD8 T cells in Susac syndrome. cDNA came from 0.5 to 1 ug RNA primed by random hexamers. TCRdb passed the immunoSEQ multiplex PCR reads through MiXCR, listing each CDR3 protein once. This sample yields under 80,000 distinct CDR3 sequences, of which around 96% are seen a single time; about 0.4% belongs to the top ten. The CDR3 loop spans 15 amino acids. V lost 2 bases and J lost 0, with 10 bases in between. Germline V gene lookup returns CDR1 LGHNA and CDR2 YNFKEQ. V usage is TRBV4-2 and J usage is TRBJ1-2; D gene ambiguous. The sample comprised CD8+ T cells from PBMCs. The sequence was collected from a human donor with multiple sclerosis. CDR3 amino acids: CASSQWQEANYGYTF. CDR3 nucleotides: TGTGCCAGCAGCCAATGGCAGGAAGCTAACTATGGCTACACCTTC.